This TCR beta chain was sequenced during a study of T-cell reconstitution after alpha-beta-depleted transplantation in children. This sample's TCRbeta library carried unique molecular identifier barcodes. TCRdb used MiXCR to reprocess the PCR reads, holding one entry per CDR3 protein. The profile shows approximately 520,000 distinct CDR3 sequences, 11% of them singletons. This CDR3 spans 16 amino acids. CDR1 is ENHRY and CDR2 is SYGVKD in the germline V gene. V dropped 7 bases and J dropped 2 bases, with 19 bases sitting between them. This clonotype was counted between two and nine times. The clonotype comes from a female patient between 2 and 15 years old who had a stem cell transplant for aplastic anemia, so the T cells may come from the graft donor. The input for sequencing was PBMCs, mostly from graft donor cells, taken 180 days after TCRalphabeta/CD19-depleted stem cell transplant. This sequence joins TRBV10-3 and TRBJ2-3; maybe TRBD2 (6 bases). CDR3 sequence reads: CAITPGLATPTDTQYF. The DNA for the CDR3 is TGTGCCATCACTCCGGGTCTAGCGACCCCCACAGATACGCAGTATTTT.